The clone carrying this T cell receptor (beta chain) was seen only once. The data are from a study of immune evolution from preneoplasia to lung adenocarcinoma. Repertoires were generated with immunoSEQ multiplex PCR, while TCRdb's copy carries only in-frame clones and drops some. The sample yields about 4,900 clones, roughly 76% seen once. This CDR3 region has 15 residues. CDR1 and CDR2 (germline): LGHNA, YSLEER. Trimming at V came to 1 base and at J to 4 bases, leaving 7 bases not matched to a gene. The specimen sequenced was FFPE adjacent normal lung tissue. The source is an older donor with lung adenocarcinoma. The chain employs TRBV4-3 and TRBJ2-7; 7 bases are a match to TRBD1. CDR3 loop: CASSQAFGTAYEQYF. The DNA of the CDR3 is TGCGCCAGCAGCCAAGCCTTCGGGACAGCGTACGAGCAGTACTTC.